The 24 T cell receptor beta chains below all came from one sample that was sequenced in a study of blood T cell repertoires in COVID-19. Here immunoSEQ multiplex PCR was the method, and the copy in TCRdb shows in-frame clones only, minus some. The data show 340,000 or so clones, 80% to 90% seen once. Sequencing used peripheral blood. The receptors stem from a middle-aged man with active or convalescent COVID-19.

The chain links TRBV2 to TRBJ2-3, with TRBD2 matching over 7 bases. The CDR3 has 13 amino acids. Per the germline V gene, CDR1 is SNHLY and CDR2 is FYNNEI. The J segment lost 3 bases and the V segment lost 6 bases, leaving 3 bases of the junction unmatched. The CDR3 DNA reads as TGTGCCAGCAGGGGGACTAAAACAGATACGCAGTATTTT. This gives the protein CASRGTKTDTQYF.

This chain joins TRBV18 and TRBJ2-3; the match to TRBD2 covers 8 bases. J was trimmed by 3 bases and V by 6 bases; bases with no gene match: 8. Germline CDR1 is KGHSH and CDR2 is LQKENI. The CDR3 contains 15 residues. CDR3 coding DNA: TGTGCCAGCTCCCTAACGGGAGGGCCGACAGATACGCAGTATTTT. Residues: CASSLTGGPTDTQYF. The full variable domain, with the rest looked up from reference TRBV18 and TRBJ2-3, is NAGVMQNPRHLVRRRGQEARLRCSPMKGHSHVYWYRQLPEEGLKFMVYLQKENIIDESGMPKERFSAEFPKEGPSILRIQQVVRGDSAAYFCASSLTGGPTDTQYFGPGTRLTVL.

This clone was picked up a small number of times. The chain uses TRBV2 and TRBJ1-5; TRBD1 agrees at 7 bases. Trimming cost V 8 bases and J 10 bases; bases outside gene matches: 14. Per germline, CDR1 SNHLY and CDR2 FYNNEI. The CDR3 extends over 14 amino acids. The CDR3 nucleotides read TGTGCCAGCCGGATAACAGGGGAAGGTAGTCCCCAGCATTTT. Translated: CASRITGEGSPQHF.

The sample holds a few counts of this clone. The CDR3 region has the DNA TGCGCCAGCAGTCCGGGACTAGCGGGAGAGGCAGAGCAGTACTTC. Protein product: CASSPGLAGEAEQYF. This chain joins TRBV5-1 and TRBJ2-7; 14 nucleotides align to TRBD2. This CDR3 has 15 amino acids. Trimming at V came to 5 bases and at J to 7 bases, leaving 8 bases not matched to a gene. CDR1 and CDR2 (germline): SGHRS, YFSETQ.

Points on this clone: At the DNA level, this CDR3 is encoded by other sequences in the same sample as well. The V gene is TRBV6-5, the J gene TRBJ1-1; D is undetermined. Between the trimmed V and J ends, which lost 6 bases and 1 base, there was a span of 9 bases. The germline V gene has CDR1 MNHEY and CDR2 SVGAGI. The CDR3 totals 13 residues. DNA of the CDR3: TGTGCCAGCAGCCCGAGACAGAACACTGAAGCTTTCTTT. It translates to CASSPRQNTEAFF.

The chain combines TRBV6-6 with TRBJ2-2; D is undetermined. Germline V gene data show CDR1 as MNHNY and CDR2 as SVGAGI (reference sequence). The CDR3 covers 14 residues. The V gene lost 3 bases and the J gene lost 4 bases, with 9 bases spanning the gap. CDR3 loop: CASSYQEGTGELFF. The CDR3 DNA reads TGTGCCAGCAGTTATCAGGAAGGCACCGGGGAGCTGTTTTTT.

This chain joins TRBV6-6 and TRBJ1-2, with a weak D call TRBD1 (6 bases). This CDR3 contains 15 residues. V was cut by 6 bases and J by 4 bases, with 18 bases left in between. Per germline, CDR1 MNHNY and CDR2 SVGAGI (reference sequence). As DNA, the CDR3 is TGTGCCAGCAGACCACACGTGGGACAAATCTATGGCTACACCTTC. Amino acid sequence: CASRPHVGQIYGYTF.

This chain connects TRBV7-9 to TRBJ2-5; TRBD1 is a possible D gene (5 bases). V was pared by 2 bases and J by 3 bases, with 10 bases between. CDR1 and CDR2 (germline): SEHNR, FQNEAQ (reference sequence). This CDR3 has 14 residues. The CDR3 reads CASSLRAGKETQYF. The CDR3 coding sequence is TGTGCCAGCAGCTTACGGGCAGGGAAAGAGACCCAGTACTTC.

This sequence joins TRBV28 and TRBJ2-7; D possibly corresponds to TRBD2 (6 bases). Looked up from germline, CDR1 is MDHEN and CDR2 is SYDVKM. This CDR3 comprises 14 residues. Trimming stripped 7 bases from V and 4 bases from J, with 17 bases between. CDR3 region: CASINGGTGYEQYF. The CDR3, as DNA: TGTGCCAGCATCAATGGGGGGACTGGATACGAGCAGTACTTC.

This chain joins TRBV11-2 and TRBJ2-1, with a weak D call TRBD2 (5 bases). V dropped 2 bases and J dropped 7 bases, with 12 bases sitting between them. Germline V CDR1 and CDR2: SGHAT, FQNNGV. The length of the CDR3 is 14 residues. CDR3 bases: TGTGCCAGCAGCTTAAGTCTAGCTAATAATGAGCAGTTCTTC. The encoded protein is CASSLSLANNEQFF. Full variable domain (remainder filled in from reference TRBV11-2 and TRBJ2-1): EAGVAQSPRYKIIEKRQSVAFWCNPISGHATLYWYQQILGQGPKLLIQFQNNGVVDDSQLPKDRFSAERLKGVDSTLKIQPAKLEDSAVYLCASSLSLANNEQFFGPGTRLTVL.

This clone appeared once. CDR3 DNA: TGCGCCAGCAGCCAAGCAAGGACAGGGGAAACGATCTCGTACGAGCAGTACTTC. As protein: CASSQARTGETISYEQYF. The gene calls are TRBV4-3 and TRBJ2-7; 9 bases fit TRBD1. The CDR3 contains 18 residues. With 1 base clipped from V and 4 bases from J, the junction kept 14 bases outside the gene matches. Germline values: CDR1 LGHNA, CDR2 YSLEER.

This clone was seen once. V usage is TRBV19 and J usage is TRBJ1-2, with D possibly matching TRBD1 (6 bases). The CDR3 spans 16 residues. Germline V gene data show CDR1 as LNHDA and CDR2 as SQIVND (reference sequence). Trimming pared 3 bases from V and 3 bases from J, leaving 17 bases between. CDR3 residues: CASSISRPDSYYGYTF. CDR3 coding DNA: TGTGCCAGTAGTATTAGTCGCCCGGACAGTTACTATGGCTACACCTTC.

This clone was counted between two and nine times. V and J are TRBV7-2 and TRBJ1-2; 9 nucleotides line up with TRBD1. V trimming: 1 base; J trimming: 8 bases; junction bases outside the gene matches: 14. The CDR3 runs 17 residues. Germline CDR1 and CDR2: SGHTA and FQGNSA. The CDR3 loop is CASSLGTGGLLHYGYTF. The CDR3 DNA reads as TGTGCCAGCAGCTTAGGAACAGGGGGCCTTTTGCATTACGGCTACACCTTC.

The V and J genes are TRBV5-1 and TRBJ1-4; D ambiguous. Germline loops: CDR1 SGHRS, CDR2 YFSETQ. The CDR3 is 15 amino acids. The V gene lost 0 bases and the J gene lost 8 bases, with 14 bases spanning the gap. CDR3: CASSLAVSRGEKLFF. In nucleotides, the CDR3 is TGCGCCAGCAGCTTGGCAGTGTCTAGAGGGGAAAAACTGTTTTTT.

This rearrangement joins TRBV19 to TRBJ1-1; D ambiguous. Germline CDR1 and CDR2: LNHDA and SQIVND (reference sequence). The V and J ends lost 3 bases and 1 base respectively, with 6 bases between them. This CDR3 has 13 amino acids. This CDR3 is CASSIPGNTEAFF. The CDR3 DNA reads as TGTGCCAGTAGTATCCCAGGGAACACTGAAGCTTTCTTT.

V and J are TRBV4-2 and TRBJ1-5; D is perhaps TRBD1 (6 bases). V shed 3 bases and J shed 1 base, with 10 bases lying between them. The CDR3 totals 15 residues. CDR1 and CDR2 from the germline V gene are LGHNA and YNFKEQ. The CDR3 protein is CASSQDQGSNQPQHF. For the CDR3, the DNA is TGTGCCAGCAGCCAGGATCAGGGGAGCAATCAGCCCCAGCATTTT.

V is TRBV7-3 and J is TRBJ2-7; 13 bases agree with TRBD2. The CDR3 totals 19 residues. Trimming removed 4 bases from V and 2 bases from J; junction bases left unmatched: 14. The V gene's germline CDR1 is SGHTA and CDR2 FQGTGA. Here the CDR3 DNA reads TGTGCCAGCAGCTACGACGGGACTAGCGGGAAGGTACGGCCCTACGAGCAGTACTTC. Residues: CASSYDGTSGKVRPYEQYF. The whole variable domain, remainder taken from reference TRBV7-3 and TRBJ2-7, is GAGVSQTPSNKVTEKGKYVELRCDPISGHTALYWYRQSLGQGPEFLIYFQGTGAADDSGLPNDRFFAVRPEGSVSTLKIQRTERGDSAVYLCASSYDGTSGKVRPYEQYFGPGTRLTVT.

In the case of this clone: This CDR3 is also generated by other DNA sequences in the sample. The chain uses TRBV10-3 and TRBJ2-7; no clear D gene. Trimming left V 3 bases short and J 0 bases short, with 3 bases between. This CDR3 has 12 amino acids. Germline V gene lookup returns CDR1 ENHRY and CDR2 SYGVKD. The CDR3 coding sequence is TGTGCCATCAGTGACAGCTCCTACGAGCAGTACTTC. Amino acid sequence: CAISDSSYEQYF.

The CDR3 nucleotides read TGTGCCAGTAGTATTCGACTAGCGAACAATGAGCAGTTCTTC. This gives the protein CASSIRLANNEQFF. This chain uses TRBV19 with TRBJ2-1; the match to TRBD2 covers 8 bases. J was trimmed by 5 bases and V by 3 bases; bases with no gene match: 3. Germline V gene data show CDR1 as LNHDA and CDR2 as SQIVND (reference sequence). This CDR3 is 14 amino acids long.

With respect to this clone: The same CDR3 can be traced to other DNA sequences in this sample. This chain uses TRBV5-1 with TRBJ1-4; possibly TRBD1 for D (5 bases). CDR1 is SGHRS and CDR2 is YFSETQ in the germline V gene. The V gene lost 1 base and the J gene lost 5 bases, with 9 bases spanning the gap. The CDR3 has 14 amino acids. DNA for the CDR3: TGCGCCAGCAGCTTGACAGGATCAAATGAAAAACTGTTTTTT. Protein sequence: CASSLTGSNEKLFF.

The chain uses TRBV28 and TRBJ1-1; no reliable D call. V was shortened by 3 bases and J by 1 base, with 6 bases between the two germline ends. The germline CDR1 and CDR2 sequences are MDHEN and SYDVKM. CDR3 length: 13 amino acids. CDR3 bases: TGTGCCAGCAGTTTGTATAAGAACACTGAAGCTTTCTTT. This translates into CASSLYKNTEAFF. Full variable domain (missing parts from reference TRBV28 and TRBJ1-1): DVKVTQSSRYLVKRTGEKVFLECVQDMDHENMFWYRQDPGLGLRLIYFSYDVKMKEKGDIPEGYSVSREKKERFSLILESASTNQTSMYLCASSLYKNTEAFFGQGTRLTVV.

This rearrangement joins TRBV30 to TRBJ1-4; TRBD1 is a possible D gene (6 bases). Germline CDR1 GTSNPN, CDR2 SVGIG (reference sequence). V gave up 0 bases and J gave up 4 bases, with 6 bases separating them. The length of the CDR3 is 13 residues. The CDR3 DNA sequence: TGTGCCTGGAGTGTACAGGGTAATGAAAAACTGTTTTTT. Its protein is CAWSVQGNEKLFF.

This clone was recorded a few times. CDR3 sequence reads: CASSLDRYNEQFF. Written as DNA, the CDR3 is TGTGCCAGCAGCCTCGACAGGTACAATGAGCAGTTCTTC. J is TRBJ2-1 and V is TRBV7-3; tentatively, D is TRBD1 (6 bases). Trimming shortened V by 5 bases and J by 4 bases, and 9 bases separated the two germline ends. Germline V CDR1 and CDR2: SGHTA, FQGTGA. The CDR3 spans 13 residues.

This sequence joins TRBV19 and TRBJ2-5; D is possibly TRBD1 (6 bases). Trimming left V 6 bases short and J 1 base short, with 15 bases between. The CDR3 extends over 15 amino acids. Germline V gene sequence: CDR1 LNHDA, CDR2 SQIVND (reference sequence). The CDR3 nucleotides read TGTGCCAGTAGCGCAACAGGGAGACCCCAAGAGACCCAGTACTTC. Residues: CASSATGRPQETQYF.